This T cell receptor beta chain originates from a study of early stage breast cancer tumors (dated by TCRdb to 2015 to 2018). Background for the entire study: Of the roughly 15 invasive breast tumors, roughly 13 were found to be estrogen receptor-positive, progesterone receptor-positive and HER2-negative. Most of the 12 ER+/PR+/HER2- tumors were invasive ductal carcinomas, while the other four were invasive lobular carcinomas. The samples as a whole yielded approximately 3,000,000 detected templates, corresponding to roughly 1 million unique clonotypes. On average, each sample had roughly 9.7-fold read coverage.

The study profiled bulk TCR beta-chain repertoires in matched peripheral blood, tumor and adjacent normal breast tissue taken from approximately 16 patients with early-stage breast cancer. Before surgery, roughly 4.5-11 mL of whole blood was collected into EDTA tubes and then processed within 2 hours. Peripheral blood mononuclear cells were isolated by Ficoll-Paque centrifugation in SepMate-50 tubes. PBMCs were cryopreserved in aliquots of roughly 2 to 4.5 million cells in approximately 90% FBS with around 10% DMSO and kept in liquid nitrogen. The Qiagen AllPrep DNA/RNA Mini kit was used to extract genomic DNA. Concerning this clone itself: Its antigen specificity is not known. No base-level quality is on record; no much larger clone is a single base apart.

Points the paper makes about the study in general: Sequencing bulk genomic DNA from unsorted cells could not capture chain pairing or functional markers like CD4, CD8 and FOXP3. Approximately 2.5-fold higher T cell density and higher clonality were observed in tumors than in adjacent normal breast tissue. Repertoires from blood and normal breast were more alike than repertoires from blood and tumor, and in about 85% of the 16 patients, comparing each tissue with blood separated tumor from normal. Because the cohort was small, analysis by tumor subtype was not possible. Enriched TCRB sequences shared across patients were mostly commonly generated sequences, unlikely to play an important role in the tumor microenvironment.

Every sample was amplified as two independent genomic DNA replicates, using approximately 0.5 ug for blood and approximately 1.4 ug for tumor or normal breast. Following the manufacturer's instructions, the ImmunoSeq Intro kit was used to carry out TCRB sequencing on genomic DNA. The multiplex PCR ran for 25 to 35 cycles using proprietary primers and spike-in control sequences for absolute quantification. Single-end 150-bp reads were used to sequence an 87-bp fragment spanning the CDR3 and the flanking V and J genes. Each lane of an Illumina MiSeq running version 3.0 chemistry carried seven multiplexed samples, with two replicates apiece. As for the original processing: Raw data were processed with the vendor's proprietary pipeline, and both replicates were merged into a single result per sample. To define clonotypes, the study grouped productive rearrangements that shared the V-gene family, CDR3 amino acid sequence and J-gene segment. To compute clonality, the normalized Shannon entropy (Pielou evenness) of TCRB abundances was subtracted from 1. T cell density was estimated by dividing total templates by the number of input cells inferred from the DNA input amount. Recon with default parameters was used to estimate total repertoire diversity and clonality. Clonotypes with over 0.1% abundance in tumor and at least 32-fold higher abundance in tumor than in normal breast were defined as tumor-enriched. The table comes from immuneACCESS by way of TCRdb, which keeps in-frame sequences with V and J called. Part of the clones is missing from these tables; in studies checked, under half for an unresolved V gene and the rest for unknown reasons. For V, J and clone size, that table is used; D and trimming come from the DNA. This sample is represented by 50,000 to 65,000 clones; 80% to 95% of them were singletons. The ten largest clones represent less than 6.5% of the sample.

The CDR3 covers 13 residues, taking in both the cysteine and the phenylalanine. Only the CDR3 portion is preserved as DNA: 39 bases, with reading frame beginning at the first base. V drops 6 bases and J drops 8 bases, leaving 14 bases in between. Based on the germline V gene (reference sequence), the CDR1 and CDR2 sequences are GTSNPN and SVGIG. This receptor was taken from a person between 65 and 79 years old with breast cancer. The chain couples TRBV30 to TRBJ1-6; a tentative D match to TRBD1 spans 6 bases. Material: blood. The DNA sequence is as follows: TGTGCCTGCGAGGACAGTGGGTATTCACCCCTCCACTTT. This codes for CACEDSGYSPLHF.